These T cell receptor beta chains were read from a single sample in a study of shared clonotypes between healthy human individuals. This table comes from immunoSEQ multiplex PCR, and its TCRdb copy is limited to in-frame clones, with some not included. The sample carries just over 2,000,000 clones, roughly 96% recorded once. Sequencing was carried out using naive CD4+ T cells sorted from blood. The source of these receptors is a man younger than 35 in good health. Both conserved end residues are part of each CDR3. A D gene is named only where the DNA matches it firmly. Clone size appears in some rows only: once, few, many, or a class for an expanded clone.

. | . | TRBJ2-7 | TRBV11-1 | TGTGCCAGCAGCTTAGACCAGGCCCCCTACGAGCAGTACTTC | CASSLDQAPYEQYF
. | . | TRBJ2-5 | TRBV30 | TGTGCCTGGAGGCCTGGTCGTAAAGAGACCCAGTACTTC | CAWRPGRKETQYF
TRBD1 | . | TRBJ1-6 | TRBV5-1 | TGCGCCAGCAGCTTAAGTACCCCCGGGACAGGGAGCTCCTATAATTCACCCCTCCACTTT | CASSLSTPGTGSSYNSPLHF
TRBD2 | . | TRBJ2-7 | TRBV6-5 | TGTGCCAGCAGCTCGGCCCCCGCGGGGGGTACCGAGCAGTACTTC | CASSSAPAGGTEQYF
. | . | TRBJ2-7 | TRBV5-8 | TGTGCCAGCAGCCGAACCGGGGCCTCCTACGAGCAGTACTTC | CASSRTGASYEQYF
. | . | TRBJ2-2 | TRBV6-1 | TGTGCCAGCAGTGAAGCGCACAGCTACACCGGGGAGCTGTTTTTT | CASSEAHSYTGELFF
. | . | TRBJ2-3 | TRBV7-2 | TGTGCCAGCAGCTCATACCTCTCAGATACGCAGTATTTT | CASSSYLSDTQYF
TRBD2 | . | TRBJ2-5 | TRBV7-2 | TGTGCCAGCAGCCCTCTTCCGGCTAGCGGAGAGACCCAGTACTTC | CASSPLPASGETQYF
. | . | TRBJ2-7 | TRBV11-2 | TGTGCCAGCAGCTTAGATCAGGGAGGACCCCTTTACGAGCAGTACTTC | CASSLDQGGPLYEQYF
. | . | TRBJ2-7 | TRBV27 | TGTGCCAGCAGTTTAAGGGGGAGGGAGTTGCACTTC | CASSLRGRELHF
. | . | TRBJ1-1 | TRBV10-3 | TGTGCCATCAGTGCGGTCGAGTCTGAAGCTTTCTTT | CAISAVESEAFF
. | . | TRBJ1-6 | TRBV4-1 | TGCGCCAGCAGCCAAGACTGGACCTGGAATTCACCCCTCCACTTT | CASSQDWTWNSPLHF
TRBD1 | . | TRBJ1-5 | TRBV7-3 | TGTGCCAGCAGCTTAATCAGGACAGGGGGCGCTGGGTTTAGCAATCAGCCCCAGCATTTT | CASSLIRTGGAGFSNQPQHF
TRBD2 | . | TRBJ2-7 | TRBV5-1 | TGCGCCAGCAGCTTGGAGGGCCTAGCGGTCTACGAGCAGTACTTC | CASSLEGLAVYEQYF
. | . | TRBJ2-2 | TRBV18 | TGTGCCAGCTCACCCCCGGGACTCCTTAACACCGGGGAGCTGTTTTTT | CASSPPGLLNTGELFF
TRBD1 | . | TRBJ1-1 | TRBV28 | TGTGCCAGCAGTAACCCCGGGACAGGGGGAGGTGAAGCTTTCTTT | CASSNPGTGGGEAFF
. | . | TRBJ2-7 | TRBV7-8 | TGTGCCAGCAGCTTCGGGGGATCAGGCTACGAGCAGTACTTC | CASSFGGSGYEQYF
TRBD2 | . | TRBJ2-7 | TRBV7-2 | TGTGCCAGCAGCTTCCGTAGTCTAGCGGGCTACGAGCAGTACTTC | CASSFRSLAGYEQYF
. | . | TRBJ2-3 | TRBV10-2 | TGCGCCAGCAGGGGGGGTATGGTCGTCACAGATACGCAGTATTTT | CASRGGMVVTDTQYF
TRBD2 | . | TRBJ2-7 | TRBV6-5 | TGTGCCAGCAGGCCCACTAGCGGTGCCTACGAGCAGTACTTC | CASRPTSGAYEQYF
. | . | TRBJ2-6 | TRBV11-2 | TGTGCCAGCTCCTCGGGGGCCAACGTCCTGACTTTC | CASSSGANVLTF
TRBD2 | . | TRBJ2-7 | TRBV6-6 | TGTGCCAGCAACCCCTCTAGCGGGCTCCCCTACGAGCAGTACTTC | CASNPSSGLPYEQYF
. | . | TRBJ1-1 | TRBV13 | TGTGCCAGCATATCCCCCGACCAATTTTTGAACACTGAAGCTTTCTTT | CASISPDQFLNTEAFF
. | once | TRBJ1-1 | TRBV6-1 | TGTGCCAGCAGTGAAGGGTTCAAGGGAGAAAAAGCTTTCTTT | CASSEGFKGEKAFF
TRBD2 | . | TRBJ2-5 | TRBV5-1 | TGCGCCAGCACCCCGAACCTAGCGGGGAAGGAGACCCAGTACTTC | CASTPNLAGKETQYF
. | . | TRBJ1-2 | TRBV10-3 | TGTGCCATCAGTGAGACCTCCCGCGGCTACACCTTC | CAISETSRGYTF
TRBD1 | . | TRBJ1-5 | TRBV18 | TGTGCCAGCTCACGAACGACAGGGGGCAGTCAGCCCCAGCATTTT | CASSRTTGGSQPQHF
TRBD1 | . | TRBJ2-5 | TRBV5-1 | TGCGCCAGCACCGGCGCCGACAGGGGAGAGACCCAGTACTTC | CASTGADRGETQYF
TRBD1 | . | TRBJ2-3 | TRBV4-2 | TGTGCCAGCAGCCCCCGGGACAGGGACACAGATACGCAGTATTTT | CASSPRDRDTDTQYF
TRBD1 | . | TRBJ2-1 | TRBV6-5 | TGTGCCAGCAGTTGGCAGGGGGTTGGGAATGAGCAGTTCTTC | CASSWQGVGNEQFF
TRBD1 | . | TRBJ1-6 | TRBV11-2 | TGTGCCAGCCGGTTGGGACAGGGGGCGTCCTATAATTCACCCCTCCACTTT | CASRLGQGASYNSPLHF
TRBD1 | . | TRBJ1-6 | TRBV5-1 | TGCGCCAGCAGCCTTCCGGGACAGGGTAATTCACCCCTCCACTTT | CASSLPGQGNSPLHF
TRBD1 | . | TRBJ2-7 | TRBV5-1 | TGCGCCAGCTCGACAGGGCAGGTGTGGGAGCAGTACTTC | CASSTGQVWEQYF
. | . | TRBJ2-1 | TRBV10-3 | TGTGCCATCAGTGAAAAAATCGGGCCTTCCCCCTACAATGAGCAGTTCTTC | CAISEKIGPSPYNEQFF
. | . | TRBJ2-1 | TRBV19 | TGTGCCAGTAGTCTCGGGTCCTCCTACAATGAGCAGTTCTTC | CASSLGSSYNEQFF
. | . | TRBJ2-2 | TRBV5-4 | TGTGCCAGCAGCCCCGGCGGGGTTACGCCCGGGGAGCTGTTTTTT | CASSPGGVTPGELFF
TRBD1 | . | TRBJ2-7 | TRBV7-9 | TGTGCCAGCAGCTCCAGGGGGTCCCAATCCTACGAGCAGTACTTC | CASSSRGSQSYEQYF
. | . | TRBJ2-7 | TRBV7-2 | TGTGCCAGCAGCTTAGCTCGAATTGACACCTACGAGCAGTACTTC | CASSLARIDTYEQYF
. | . | TRBJ1-1 | TRBV6-5 | TGTGCCAGCAGCAGAAATCCGAACACTGAAGCTTTCTTT | CASSRNPNTEAFF
TRBD2 | . | TRBJ2-4 | TRBV28 | TGTGCCAGCACTGAGCGGGGGGGCGGTCTAGCCAAAAACATTCAGTACTTC | CASTERGGGLAKNIQYF